This TCR beta chain comes out of a study of CD8+CD57+ T cells in acquired aplastic anemia. For the study at large: Sorted CD4+ and CD8+ cells gave a mean 3.2 ug DNA, range roughly 0.2 to 27.4 ug.

Study observations and caveats: Approximately 27 CD8+ CDR3 sequences occurred in both the patients and the controls. The CD8+ Simpson's diversity of patients and controls was not significantly different.

By flow cytometry, patients selected for sequencing had shown an expansion of CD8+CD57+ cells. By the time of blood sampling, patients had still received no therapy. Investigators profiled TCR beta VDJ and CDR3 from genomic DNA template. Using its own MiXCR run on the reads, TCRdb lists one record per CDR3 protein. Counted here are about 200,000 distinct CDR3 sequences, 60% to 80% occurring once; the ten biggest clones make up under 60%. Trimming took 10 bases from V and 5 from J, leaving 17 bases between them. The CDR3 loop spans 13 amino acids. Germline CDR1 is SNHLY and CDR2 is FYNNEI. This clonotype was found a few times. No antigen is known for it.

Sequencing was carried out using sorted CD4+, CD8+, or CD8+CD57+ T cells (not recorded which) from PBMCs. The TCR was taken from a human donor with aplastic anemia. The J gene is TRBJ2-5, the V gene TRBV2; the D gene is possibly TRBD2 (5 bases). CDR3 DNA sequence: TGTGCCACCAGAGTGGAGGTTTGGGAGACCCAGTACTTC. Residues: CATRVEVWETQYF. The full variable domain, with the rest looked up from reference TRBV2 and TRBJ2-5, is EPEVTQTPSHQVTQMGQEVILRCVPISNHLYFYWYRQILGQKVEFLVSFYNNEISEKSEIFDDQFSVERPDGSNFTLKIRSTKLEDSAMYFCATRVEVWETQYFGPGTRLLVL.